The rows below give T cell receptor beta chains drawn from one sample of a study of tumor-infiltrating lymphocytes in oesophageal squamous cell carcinoma. TCRdb fed the PCR reads into MiXCR, producing one record per CDR3 protein. Of over 20,000 distinct CDR3 sequences listed, more than 30% were seen once; the top ten hold approximately 40%. The sample comprised esophageal tumor tissue. The receptor set was obtained from a male donor with esophageal squamous cell carcinoma. The CDR3 runs from the conserved cysteine through the conserved F or W. D genes are given only for firm matches. Clone size is given for some rows only: seen once, a few or many times, or a class if the clone is expanded.

18,many,TRBJ2-5,TRBD2,TRBV6-6,TGTGCCAGCAGTTACCACCCAGGACTAGCGGGGGGGGAAGAGACCCAGTACTTC,CASSYHPGLAGGEETQYF
15,many,TRBJ2-7,NA,TRBV5-1,TGCGCCAGCAGCTTATCCCAGGGCAAAACCTACGAGCAGTACTTC,CASSLSQGKTYEQYF
13,many,TRBJ2-5,NA,TRBV11-3,TGTGCCAGCAGCCCGACAGGACAAGAGACCCAGTACTTC,CASSPTGQETQYF
17,NA,TRBJ2-3,NA,TRBV24-1,TGTGCCACCAGTCGGACGGTTGTCGAAGTTATGACAGATACGCAGTATTTT,CATSRTVVEVMTDTQYF
15,NA,TRBJ2-1,TRBD2,TRBV18,TGTGCCAGCTCACCGGGACTAGCGGCAGACAATGAGCAGTTCTTC,CASSPGLAADNEQFF
16,few,TRBJ2-1,TRBD1,TRBV7-8,TGTGCCAGCAGCCCAACCGGGACAGGGCGCACATATACGCAGTTCTTC,CASSPTGTGRTYTQFF
14,few,TRBJ2-7,NA,TRBV19,TGTGCCAGTAGTTGGGGCACAGGGTCCTACGAGCAGTACTTC,CASSWGTGSYEQYF
15,NA,TRBJ2-7,TRBD2,TRBV7-2,TGTGCCAGCAGCTTAGCTGGGCCTAGCGGGTACGAGCAGTACTTC,CASSLAGPSGYEQYF
16,many,TRBJ2-1,TRBD2,TRBV11-1,TGTGCCAGCAGCCCTAGACTAGCGGGAACCTACAATGAGCAGTTCTTC,CASSPRLAGTYNEQFF
13,NA,TRBJ2-7,NA,TRBV6-9,TGTGCCAGCAGCCGACAGGCCCCGTACGAGCAGTACTTC,CASSRQAPYEQYF
14,NA,TRBJ2-1,NA,TRBV15,TGTGCCACCAGCAGAGTGCGTCGGAACAATGAGCAGTTCTTC,CATSRVRRNNEQFF
14,many,TRBJ2-7,NA,TRBV10-2,TGCGCCAGCCGTCAGACACCCCTAACCTACGAGCAGTACTTC,CASRQTPLTYEQYF
15,few,TRBJ1-4,NA,TRBV14,TGTGCCAGCAGCCGGGGGGACCAGATTAATGAAAAACTGTTTTTT,CASSRGDQINEKLFF
15,NA,TRBJ2-1,NA,TRBV7-2,TGTGCCAGCAGCTTATCACTAGAGCGGCGGCATGAGCAGTTCTTC,CASSLSLERRHEQFF
18,many,TRBJ2-3,TRBD2,TRBV11-2,TGTGCCAGCAGCCCCTTCCCGACTAGCGGGAGAGGCACAGATACGCAGTATTTT,CASSPFPTSGRGTDTQYF
11,NA,TRBJ2-7,NA,TRBV28,TGTGCCAGCAGTAACGGCTACGAGCAGTACTTC,CASSNGYEQYF
15,NA,TRBJ2-4,NA,TRBV7-2,TGTGCCAGCAGCTCATCTCTAAGGGACGTGGACATTCAGTACTTC,CASSSSLRDVDIQYF
17,large,TRBJ2-3,TRBD2,TRBV7-2,TGTGCCAGCAGCTTAACCGCTAGCGGGGGGTACACAGATACGCAGTATTTT,CASSLTASGGYTDTQYF
15,NA,TRBJ2-1,TRBD2,TRBV7-3,TGTGCCAGCAGCTTGGAGAGCGGGGGGCCTTCAGAGCAGTTCTTC,CASSLESGGPSEQFF
14,many,TRBJ1-1,NA,TRBV5-1,TGCGCCAGCAGCTTCACGGTTTTGGGCACTGAAGCTTTCTTT,CASSFTVLGTEAFF
13,NA,TRBJ2-3,NA,TRBV5-1,TGCGCCAGCAGCTTGGCCGGGGCAGATACGCAGTATTTT,CASSLAGADTQYF
18,many,TRBJ1-3,TRBD1,TRBV28,TGTGCCAGCAGTTACGCCGGGACAGGGAGTTTCTCTGGAAACACCATATATTTT,CASSYAGTGSFSGNTIYF
15,NA,TRBJ2-7,TRBD1,TRBV7-4,TGTGCCAGCAGCCCGTTCGGACAGGGGAGGATCGAGCAGTACTTC,CASSPFGQGRIEQYF
13,NA,TRBJ1-1,NA,TRBV7-9,TGTGCCAGCAGCTCGGGGGGGATCACTGAAGCTTTCTTT,CASSSGGITEAFF
14,once,TRBJ2-1,TRBD2,TRBV2,TGTGCCAGCATAGACCCTAGCGGGACCGATGAGCAGTTCTTC,CASIDPSGTDEQFF
15,many,TRBJ2-1,NA,TRBV11-3,TGTGCCAGCAGCTTGAGCGGACCCATCTACAATGAGCAGTTCTTC,CASSLSGPIYNEQFF
15,NA,TRBJ2-2,NA,TRBV7-3,TGTGCCAGCAGCTTAACCAAGGGTAGCACCGCGGAGCTGTTTTTT,CASSLTKGSTAELFF
13,few,TRBJ2-7,NA,TRBV12-3/TRBV12-4,TGTGCCAGCAGTTTAGGACCCTCTGACGAGCAGTACTTC,CASSLGPSDEQYF
14,many,TRBJ1-1,TRBD1,TRBV5-6,TGTGCCAGCACCTCCGGACAGGGGGCCCCTGAAGCTTTCTTT,CASTSGQGAPEAFF
17,many,TRBJ2-3,TRBD2,TRBV6-1,TGTGCCAGCAGTGAAAGGGCTAGCGGGGGCAACAAAGATACGCAGTATTTT,CASSERASGGNKDTQYF
14,NA,TRBJ2-1,NA,TRBV12-3/TRBV12-4,TGTGCCAGCAACTGGGGCGGAGCCTACAATGAGCAGTTCTTC,CASNWGGAYNEQFF
14,NA,TRBJ2-1,NA,TRBV6-2/TRBV6-3,TGTGCCAGCAGTTACTCGGCCAGGGGCTATGAGCAGTTCTTC,CASSYSARGYEQFF
12,many,TRBJ2-4,NA,TRBV11-3,TGTGCCAGCCCCTGGGACAAAAACATTCAGTACTTC,CASPWDKNIQYF
15,NA,TRBJ2-1,NA,TRBV10-3,TGTGCCATCCGACCCGGGACGGTAACGAACACTGAAGCTTACTTC,CAIRPGTVTNTEAYF
23,once,TRBJ2-1,TRBD2,TRBV7-1,TGTGCCAGCAGCCCCCCTCGACAGGGTTTAGCGGGAGGGCCGGTCTTAGCCTACAATGAGCAGTTCTTC,CASSPPRQGLAGGPVLAYNEQFF
12,NA,TRBJ1-4,NA,TRBV12-3/TRBV12-4,TGTGCCAGCAGTAAAACTAATGAAAAACTGTTTTTT,CASSKTNEKLFF
14,many,TRBJ2-2,TRBD2,TRBV11-2,TGTGCCAGCAGCGCGGGTAGCGGGGCCGGGGAGCTGTTTTTT,CASSAGSGAGELFF
13,NA,TRBJ2-5,NA,TRBV15,TGTGCCACCAGCAGAGGTTTTAGGGAGACCCAGTACTTC,CATSRGFRETQYF
15,few,TRBJ2-1,TRBD2,TRBV30,TGTGCCTGGAGCGACGGGAGGAGCTCCTACAATGAGCAGTTCTTC,CAWSDGRSSYNEQFF
13,many,TRBJ1-2,NA,TRBV24-1,TGTGCCACCAGTGACGAAGGGTTCTATGGCTACACCTTC,CATSDEGFYGYTF
14,many,TRBJ2-7,TRBD2,TRBV20-1,TGCAGTGCCACGAGGCCCAGCGGGAGTTACGAGCAGTACTTC,CSATRPSGSYEQYF
12,few,TRBJ2-3,NA,TRBV5-1,TGCGCCAGCAGCGTTGCTACAGATACGCAGTATTTT,CASSVATDTQYF
13,many,TRBJ1-5,NA,TRBV7-9,TGTGCCAGCAGCTGGGGCCCCGATCAGCCCCAGCATTTT,CASSWGPDQPQHF
14,NA,TRBJ2-5,TRBD2,TRBV7-6,TGTGCCAGCAGCTGGGGAGGGCAGAAAGAGACCCAGTACTTC,CASSWGGQKETQYF
14,many,TRBJ1-6,NA,TRBV6-1,TGTGCCAGCAGCACCCTGGGTTCACGTGGACCCCTCCACTTT,CASSTLGSRGPLHF
14,NA,TRBJ2-7,TRBD1,TRBV7-9,TGTGCCAGCAGCTGGGACAGGTTCTCCTACGAGCAGTACTTC,CASSWDRFSYEQYF
17,NA,TRBJ2-1,TRBD2,TRBV7-2,TGTGCCAGCAGCTCCTTGGAGGGACTAGCGGTCTACAATGAGCAGTTCTTC,CASSSLEGLAVYNEQFF
12,many,TRBJ2-7,NA,TRBV5-1,TGCGCCAGCAGGTGGTCCTCCTACGAGCAGTACTTC,CASRWSSYEQYF
15,NA,TRBJ2-7,NA,TRBV7-6,TGTGCCAGCAGCTTAGTGGGACTGGGGAGTGGGGAGCAGTACTTC,CASSLVGLGSGEQYF
14,many,TRBJ2-7,TRBD1,TRBV12-3/TRBV12-4,TGTGCCAGCAGCCCCGGGACAGGGGCCTACGAGCAGTACTTC,CASSPGTGAYEQYF
14,many,TRBJ1-2,TRBD1,TRBV5-1,TGCGCCAGCAGCTTGGACAGGGGAGGCTATGGCTACACCTTC,CASSLDRGGYGYTF
15,many,TRBJ2-2,NA,TRBV28,TGTGCCAGCAGTTTTCTGGGGGCGAGCACCGGGGAGCTGTTTTTT,CASSFLGASTGELFF
15,NA,TRBJ2-1,NA,TRBV7-1,TGTGCCAGCAGCTCAGGGCGGGGAACCTACAATGAGCAGTTCTTC,CASSSGRGTYNEQFF
16,many,TRBJ2-1,TRBD2,TRBV19,TGTGCCAGTAGTATAGATGCTAGCGGGAGTAGCGGTGAGCAGTTCTTC,CASSIDASGSSGEQFF
17,NA,TRBJ2-3,NA,TRBV7-8,TGTGCCAGCAGCTTAGCGCTAACCTCGGCGAACGCCGGGGAGCTGTATTTT,CASSLALTSANAGELYF
12,many,TRBJ2-1,NA,TRBV7-9,TGTGCCAGCAGCTTGGTTTATGTGGAGCAGTTCTTC,CASSLVYVEQFF
15,many,TRBJ2-7,TRBD2,TRBV19,TGTGCCAGTAGTACACCTAGCGGGAGCCGCTACGAGCAGTACTTC,CASSTPSGSRYEQYF